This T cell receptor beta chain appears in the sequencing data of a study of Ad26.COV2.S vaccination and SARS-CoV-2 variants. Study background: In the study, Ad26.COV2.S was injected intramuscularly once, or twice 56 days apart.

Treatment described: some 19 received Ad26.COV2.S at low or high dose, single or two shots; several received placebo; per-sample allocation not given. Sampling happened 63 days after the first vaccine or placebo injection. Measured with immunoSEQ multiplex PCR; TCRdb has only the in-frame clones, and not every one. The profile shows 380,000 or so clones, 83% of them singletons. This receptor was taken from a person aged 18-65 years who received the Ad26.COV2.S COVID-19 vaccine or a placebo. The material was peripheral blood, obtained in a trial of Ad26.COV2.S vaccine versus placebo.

The CDR3 protein is CASSEGTGVTYPPEQYF. In DNA form, the CDR3 reads TGTGCCAGCAGTGAAGGGACAGGGGTAACCTACCCTCCCGAGCAGTACTTC. The rearrangement uses TRBV2 and TRBJ2-7; 9 positions agree with TRBD1. Germline CDR1 SNHLY, CDR2 FYNNEI. With 1 base clipped from V and 6 bases from J, the junction kept 13 bases outside the gene matches. CDR3 length: 17 amino acids.